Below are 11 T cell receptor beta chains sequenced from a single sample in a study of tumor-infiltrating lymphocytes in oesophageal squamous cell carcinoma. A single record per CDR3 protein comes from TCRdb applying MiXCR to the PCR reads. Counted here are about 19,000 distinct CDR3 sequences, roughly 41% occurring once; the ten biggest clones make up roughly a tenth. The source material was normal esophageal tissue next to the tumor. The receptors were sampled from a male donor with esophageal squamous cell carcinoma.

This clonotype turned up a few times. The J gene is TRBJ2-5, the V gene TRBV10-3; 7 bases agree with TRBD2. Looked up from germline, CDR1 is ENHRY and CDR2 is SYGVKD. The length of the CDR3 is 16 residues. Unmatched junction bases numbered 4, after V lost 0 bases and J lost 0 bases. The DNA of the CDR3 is TGTGCCATCAGTGAGTCGCTAGCGGTATACCAAGAGACCCAGTACTTC. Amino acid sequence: CAISESLAVYQETQYF.

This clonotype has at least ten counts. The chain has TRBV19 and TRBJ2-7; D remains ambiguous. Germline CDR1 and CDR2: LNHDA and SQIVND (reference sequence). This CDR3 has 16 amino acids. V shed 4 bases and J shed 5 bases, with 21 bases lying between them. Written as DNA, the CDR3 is TGTGCCAGTAGTAATTCGGGTCCTGTAGTTACCGACGAGCAGTACTTC. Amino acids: CASSNSGPVVTDEQYF.

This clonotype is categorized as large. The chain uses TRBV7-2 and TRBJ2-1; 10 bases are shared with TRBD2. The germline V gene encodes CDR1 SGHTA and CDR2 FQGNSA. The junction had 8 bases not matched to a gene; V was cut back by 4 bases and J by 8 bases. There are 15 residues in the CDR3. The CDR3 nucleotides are TGTGCCAGCAGCTACAAGCGGGAGGGCCGTTATGAGCAGTTCTTC. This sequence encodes CASSYKREGRYEQFF. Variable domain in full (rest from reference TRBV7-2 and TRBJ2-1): GAGVSQSPSNKVTEKGKDVELRCDPISGHTALYWYRQSLGQGLEFLIYFQGNSAPDKSGLPSDRFSAERTGGSVSTLTIQRTQQEDSAVYLCASSYKREGRYEQFFGPGTRLTVL.

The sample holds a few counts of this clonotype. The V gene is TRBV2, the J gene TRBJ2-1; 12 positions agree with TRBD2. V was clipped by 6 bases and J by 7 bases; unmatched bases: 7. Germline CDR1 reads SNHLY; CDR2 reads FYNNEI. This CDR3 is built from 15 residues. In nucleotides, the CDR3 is TGTGCCAGCAGGGACGGACTAGCGGGATGGAATGAGCAGTTCTTC. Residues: CASRDGLAGWNEQFF.

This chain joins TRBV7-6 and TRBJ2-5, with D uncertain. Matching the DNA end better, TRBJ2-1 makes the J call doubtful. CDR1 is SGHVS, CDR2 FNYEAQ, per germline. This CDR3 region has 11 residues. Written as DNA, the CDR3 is TGTGCCAGCACCCCCCAGGATGAGCAGTTCTTC. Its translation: CASTPQDEQFF.

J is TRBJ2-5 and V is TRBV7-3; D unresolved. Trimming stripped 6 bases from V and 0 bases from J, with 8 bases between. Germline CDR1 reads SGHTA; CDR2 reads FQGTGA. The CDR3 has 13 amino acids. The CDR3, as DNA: TGTGCCAGCAGTCGATCGTACCAAGAGACCCAGTACTTC. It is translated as CASSRSYQETQYF. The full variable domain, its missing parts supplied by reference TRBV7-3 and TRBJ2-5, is GAGVSQTPSNKVTEKGKYVELRCDPISGHTALYWYRQSLGQGPEFLIYFQGTGAADDSGLPNDRFFAVRPEGSVSTLKIQRTERGDSAVYLCASSRSYQETQYFGPGTRLLVL.

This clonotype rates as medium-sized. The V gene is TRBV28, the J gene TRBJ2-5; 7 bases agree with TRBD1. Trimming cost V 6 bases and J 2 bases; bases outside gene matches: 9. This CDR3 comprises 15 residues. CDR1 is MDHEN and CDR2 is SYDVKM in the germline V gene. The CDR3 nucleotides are TGTGCCAGCAGGTCAAACAGGGGAACTCAAGAGACCCAGTACTTC. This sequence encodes CASRSNRGTQETQYF.

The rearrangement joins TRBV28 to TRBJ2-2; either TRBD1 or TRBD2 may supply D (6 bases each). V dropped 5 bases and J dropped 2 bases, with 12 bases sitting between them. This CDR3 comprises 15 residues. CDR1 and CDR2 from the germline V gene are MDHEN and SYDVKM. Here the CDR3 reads CASSLSGGNTGELFF. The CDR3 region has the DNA TGTGCCAGCAGTCTTTCCGGGGGCAACACCGGGGAGCTGTTTTTT.

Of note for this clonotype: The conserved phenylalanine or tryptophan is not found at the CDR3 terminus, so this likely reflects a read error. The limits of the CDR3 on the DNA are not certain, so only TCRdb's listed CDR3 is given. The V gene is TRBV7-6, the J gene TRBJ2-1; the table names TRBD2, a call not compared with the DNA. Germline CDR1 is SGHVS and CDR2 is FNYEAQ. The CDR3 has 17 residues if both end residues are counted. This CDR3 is CASSLSSGSPHEQYFGA.

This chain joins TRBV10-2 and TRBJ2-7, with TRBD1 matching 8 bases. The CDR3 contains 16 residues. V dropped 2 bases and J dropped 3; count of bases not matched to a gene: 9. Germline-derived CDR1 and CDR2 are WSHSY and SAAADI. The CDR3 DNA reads TGCGCCAGCAGTGAGGCATCCGGGACAGGAGTCTACGAGCAGTACTTC. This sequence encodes CASSEASGTGVYEQYF.

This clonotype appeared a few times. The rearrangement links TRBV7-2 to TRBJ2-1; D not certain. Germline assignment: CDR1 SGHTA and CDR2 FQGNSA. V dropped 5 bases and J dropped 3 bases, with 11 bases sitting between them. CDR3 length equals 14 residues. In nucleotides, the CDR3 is TGTGCCAGCAGCCTTATGCTAGACTACAATGAGCAGTTCTTC. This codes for CASSLMLDYNEQFF.